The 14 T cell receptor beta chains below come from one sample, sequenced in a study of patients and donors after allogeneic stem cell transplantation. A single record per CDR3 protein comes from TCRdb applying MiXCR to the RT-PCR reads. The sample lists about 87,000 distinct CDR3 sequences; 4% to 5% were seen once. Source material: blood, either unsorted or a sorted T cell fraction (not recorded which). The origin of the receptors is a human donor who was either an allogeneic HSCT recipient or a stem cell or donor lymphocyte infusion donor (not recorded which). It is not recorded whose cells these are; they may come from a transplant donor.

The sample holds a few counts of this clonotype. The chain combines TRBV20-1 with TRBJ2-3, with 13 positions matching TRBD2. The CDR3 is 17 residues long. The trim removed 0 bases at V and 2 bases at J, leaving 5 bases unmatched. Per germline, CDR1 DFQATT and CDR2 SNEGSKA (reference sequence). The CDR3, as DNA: TGCAGTGCTAGAGACCCGGGACTAGCGGGATACACAGATACGCAGTATTTT. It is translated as CSARDPGLAGYTDTQYF.

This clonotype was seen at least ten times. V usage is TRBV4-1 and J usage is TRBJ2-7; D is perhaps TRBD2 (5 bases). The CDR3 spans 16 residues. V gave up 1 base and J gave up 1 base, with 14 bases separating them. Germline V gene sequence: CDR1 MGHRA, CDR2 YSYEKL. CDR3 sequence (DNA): TGCGCCAGCAGCCAAGGAAAGAGGGTTCGGTCCTACGAGCAGTACTTC. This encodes CASSQGKRVRSYEQYF.

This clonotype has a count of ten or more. CDR3 region: CASSYTSGAYEQYF. The DNA of the CDR3 is TGTGCCAGCAGTTATACTAGCGGGGCCTACGAGCAGTACTTC. The chain joins TRBV27 to TRBJ2-7; 10 bases map to TRBD2. Germline assignment: CDR1 MNHEY and CDR2 SMNVEV (reference sequence). J gave up 2 bases and V 4 bases, and 2 bases lay outside the gene matches. This CDR3 has 14 residues.

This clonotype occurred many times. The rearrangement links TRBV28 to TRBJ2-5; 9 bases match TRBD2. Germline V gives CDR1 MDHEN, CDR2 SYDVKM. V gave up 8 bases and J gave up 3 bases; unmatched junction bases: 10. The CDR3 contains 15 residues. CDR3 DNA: TGTGCCAGCGCTCCCAGCGGGAGGATAGAAGAGACCCAGTACTTC. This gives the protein CASAPSGRIEETQYF. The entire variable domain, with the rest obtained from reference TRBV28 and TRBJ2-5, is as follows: DVKVTQSSRYLVKRTGEKVFLECVQDMDHENMFWYRQDPGLGLRLIYFSYDVKMKEKGDIPEGYSVSREKKERFSLILESASTNQTSMYLCASAPSGRIEETQYFGPGTRLLVL.

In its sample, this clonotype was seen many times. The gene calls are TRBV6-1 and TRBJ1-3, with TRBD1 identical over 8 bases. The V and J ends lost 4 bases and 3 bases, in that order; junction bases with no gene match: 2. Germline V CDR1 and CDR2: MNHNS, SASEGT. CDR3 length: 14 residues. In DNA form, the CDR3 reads TGTGCCAGCAGTGGACAGGGGAATGGAAACACCATATATTTT. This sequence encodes CASSGQGNGNTIYF.

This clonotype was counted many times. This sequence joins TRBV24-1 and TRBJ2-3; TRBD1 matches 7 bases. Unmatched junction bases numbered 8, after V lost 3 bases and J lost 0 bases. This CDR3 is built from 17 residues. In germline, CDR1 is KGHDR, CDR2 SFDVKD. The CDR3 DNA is TGTGCCACCAGTGATATAAGGGACAGTAGCAGCACAGATACGCAGTATTTT. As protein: CATSDIRDSSSTDTQYF.

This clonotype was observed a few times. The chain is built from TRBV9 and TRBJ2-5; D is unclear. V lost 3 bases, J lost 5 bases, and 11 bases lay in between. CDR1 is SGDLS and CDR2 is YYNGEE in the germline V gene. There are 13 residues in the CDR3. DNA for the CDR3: TGTGCCAGCAGCGAAGGTCAGGCGGAGACCCAGTACTTC. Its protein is CASSEGQAETQYF.

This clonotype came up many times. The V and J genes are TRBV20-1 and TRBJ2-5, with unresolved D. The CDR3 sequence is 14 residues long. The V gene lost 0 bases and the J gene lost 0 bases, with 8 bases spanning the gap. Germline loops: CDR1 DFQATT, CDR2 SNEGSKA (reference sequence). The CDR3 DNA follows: TGCAGTGCTAGAGACCGCCTATACCAAGAGACCCAGTACTTC. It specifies CSARDRLYQETQYF.

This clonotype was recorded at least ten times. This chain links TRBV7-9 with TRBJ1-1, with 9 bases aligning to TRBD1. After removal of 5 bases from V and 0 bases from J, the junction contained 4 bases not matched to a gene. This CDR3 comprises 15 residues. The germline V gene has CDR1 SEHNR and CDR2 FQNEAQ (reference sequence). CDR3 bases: TGTGCCAGCAGCGCCGGGACAGGGATGAACACTGAAGCTTTCTTT. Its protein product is CASSAGTGMNTEAFF.

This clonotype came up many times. The CDR3: CASSEGRYQPQHF. CDR3 nucleotides: TGTGCCAGCAGTGAAGGGCGGTATCAGCCCCAGCATTTT. The rearrangement joins TRBV6-1 to TRBJ1-5; the D is unclear. Germline values: CDR1 MNHNS, CDR2 SASEGT. This CDR3 has 13 residues. V was pared by 1 base and J by 5 bases, with 6 bases between.

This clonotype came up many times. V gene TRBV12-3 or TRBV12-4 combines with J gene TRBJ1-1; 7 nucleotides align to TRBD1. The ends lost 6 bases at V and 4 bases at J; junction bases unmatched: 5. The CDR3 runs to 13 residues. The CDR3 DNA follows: TGTGCCAGCAGGTTGACAGGGAGCACTGAAGCTTTCTTT. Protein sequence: CASRLTGSTEAFF.

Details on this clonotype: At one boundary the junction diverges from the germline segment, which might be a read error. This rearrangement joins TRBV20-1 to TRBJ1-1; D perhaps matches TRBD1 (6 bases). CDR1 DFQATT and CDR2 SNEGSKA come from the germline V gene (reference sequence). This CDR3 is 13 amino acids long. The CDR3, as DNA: TGCAGTGTCTACGGGGGGCCAGGCACTGAAACTTTCTTT. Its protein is CSVYGGPGTETFF.

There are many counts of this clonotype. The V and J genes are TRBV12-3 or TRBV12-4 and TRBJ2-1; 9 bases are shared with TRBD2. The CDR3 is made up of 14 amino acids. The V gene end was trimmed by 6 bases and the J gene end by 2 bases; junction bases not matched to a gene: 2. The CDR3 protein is CASSLAGTYNEQFF. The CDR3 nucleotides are TGTGCCAGCAGCCTAGCGGGGACCTACAATGAGCAGTTCTTC.

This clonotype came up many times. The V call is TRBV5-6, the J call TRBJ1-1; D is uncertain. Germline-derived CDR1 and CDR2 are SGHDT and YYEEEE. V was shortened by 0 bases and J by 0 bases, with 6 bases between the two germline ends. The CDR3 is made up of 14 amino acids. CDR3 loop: CASSLVGMNTEAFF. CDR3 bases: TGTGCCAGCAGCTTGGTAGGCATGAACACTGAAGCTTTCTTT.